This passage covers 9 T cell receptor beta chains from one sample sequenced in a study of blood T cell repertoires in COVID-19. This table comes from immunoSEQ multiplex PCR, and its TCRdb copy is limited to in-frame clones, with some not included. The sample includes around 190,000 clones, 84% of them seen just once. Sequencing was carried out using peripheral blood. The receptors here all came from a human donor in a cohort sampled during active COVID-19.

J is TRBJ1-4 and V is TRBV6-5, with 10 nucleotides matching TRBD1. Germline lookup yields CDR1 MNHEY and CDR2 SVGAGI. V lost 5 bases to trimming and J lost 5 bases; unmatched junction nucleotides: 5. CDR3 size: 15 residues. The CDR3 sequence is CASSTLDRGNEKLFF. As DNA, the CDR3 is TGTGCCAGCAGTACCCTGGACAGGGGGAATGAAAAACTGTTTTTT.

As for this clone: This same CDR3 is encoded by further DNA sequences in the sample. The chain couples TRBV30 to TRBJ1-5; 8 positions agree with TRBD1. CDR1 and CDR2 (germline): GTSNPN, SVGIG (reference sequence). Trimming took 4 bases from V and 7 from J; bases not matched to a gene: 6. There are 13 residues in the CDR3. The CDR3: CAWTGQGGQPQHF. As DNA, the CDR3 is TGTGCCTGGACTGGACAGGGAGGACAGCCCCAGCATTTT.

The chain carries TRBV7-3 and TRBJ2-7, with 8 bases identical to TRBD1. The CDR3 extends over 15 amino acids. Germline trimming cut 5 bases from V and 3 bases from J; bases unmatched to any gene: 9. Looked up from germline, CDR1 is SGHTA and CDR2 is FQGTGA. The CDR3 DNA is TGTGCCAGCAGCCCTGGGGACAGGCGCTTCTACGAGCAGTACTTC. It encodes CASSPGDRRFYEQYF.

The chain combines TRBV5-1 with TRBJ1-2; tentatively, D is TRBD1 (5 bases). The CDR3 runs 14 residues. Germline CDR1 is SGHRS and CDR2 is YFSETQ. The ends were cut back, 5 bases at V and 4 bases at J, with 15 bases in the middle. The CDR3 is CASSSGGGAYGYTF. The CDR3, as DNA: TGCGCCAGCAGTTCGGGGGGGGGAGCCTATGGCTACACCTTC.

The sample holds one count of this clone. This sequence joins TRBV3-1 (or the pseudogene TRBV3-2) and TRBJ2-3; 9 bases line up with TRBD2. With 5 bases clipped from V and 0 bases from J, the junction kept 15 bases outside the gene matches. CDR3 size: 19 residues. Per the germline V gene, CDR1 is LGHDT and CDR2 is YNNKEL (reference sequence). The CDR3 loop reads CASSRVLAGRRTSTDTQYF. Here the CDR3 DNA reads TGTGCCAGCAGCAGGGTGCTAGCGGGGCGGAGAACTAGCACAGATACGCAGTATTTT.

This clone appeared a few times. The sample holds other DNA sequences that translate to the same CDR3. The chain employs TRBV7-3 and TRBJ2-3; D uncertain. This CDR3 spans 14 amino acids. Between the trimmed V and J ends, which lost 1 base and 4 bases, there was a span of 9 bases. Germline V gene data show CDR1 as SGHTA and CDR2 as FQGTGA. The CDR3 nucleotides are TGTGCCAGCAGCTTAAACCTAGGCGCAGATACGCAGTATTTT. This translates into CASSLNLGADTQYF.

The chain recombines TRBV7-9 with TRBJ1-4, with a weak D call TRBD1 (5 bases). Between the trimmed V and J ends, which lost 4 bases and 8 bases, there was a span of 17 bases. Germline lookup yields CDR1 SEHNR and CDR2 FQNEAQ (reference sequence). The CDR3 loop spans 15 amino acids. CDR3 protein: CASSYGRALGEKLFF. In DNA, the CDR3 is TGTGCCAGCAGCTATGGCAGGGCTTTGGGGGAAAAACTGTTTTTT.

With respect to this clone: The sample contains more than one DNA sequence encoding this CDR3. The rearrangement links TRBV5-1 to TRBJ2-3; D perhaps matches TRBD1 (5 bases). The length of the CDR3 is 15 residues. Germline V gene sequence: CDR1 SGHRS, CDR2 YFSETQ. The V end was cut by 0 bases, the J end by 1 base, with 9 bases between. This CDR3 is CASSLGQGGTDTQYF. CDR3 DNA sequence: TGCGCCAGCAGCTTGGGCCAGGGTGGCACAGATACGCAGTATTTT.

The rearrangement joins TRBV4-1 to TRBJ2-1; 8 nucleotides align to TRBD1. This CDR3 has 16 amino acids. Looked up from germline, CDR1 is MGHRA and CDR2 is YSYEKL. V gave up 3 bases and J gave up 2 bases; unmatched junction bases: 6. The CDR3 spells CASSQVDRGPYNEQFF. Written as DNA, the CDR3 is TGCGCCAGCAGCCAGGTCGACAGGGGTCCCTACAATGAGCAGTTCTTC.